Listed below are T cell receptor beta chains from one sample, sequenced in a study of blood T cell repertoires in COVID-19. Produced via immunoSEQ multiplex PCR; TCRdb's table is partial and in-frame only. Of approximately 65,000 clones listed, about 88% are singletons. The specimen was peripheral blood. The receptors come from a woman aged 50 to 60 with active COVID-19. Both conserved end residues are part of each CDR3. Each record gives: CDR3 DNA, CDR3 protein, V gene, J gene, D gene, CDR3 length, clone size. A D gene is named only where the DNA matches it firmly. Where a row states a size, it is once, few, many or the class of an expanded clone; other rows omit it.

CDR3nt: TGTGCCAGCAGCCTAAGAACACGGGGGACCGGGGAGCTGTTTTTT
CDR3aa: CASSLRTRGTGELFF
v_gene: TRBV3-1/TRBV3-2
j_gene: TRBJ2-2
d_gene: NA
len: 15
abundance: NA

CDR3nt: TGCGCCAGCAGCCTTAGTTGGGGCGGGACGACTTACGAGCAGTACTTC
CDR3aa: CASSLSWGGTTYEQYF
v_gene: TRBV5-1
j_gene: TRBJ2-7
d_gene: NA
len: 16
abundance: NA

CDR3nt: TGTGCCAGCAGCTTTCTCCTAGCGGGGGCCACAGATACGCAGTATTTT
CDR3aa: CASSFLLAGATDTQYF
v_gene: TRBV11-2
j_gene: TRBJ2-3
d_gene: TRBD2
len: 16
abundance: once

CDR3nt: TGTGCCTGGGGTGGACTCCATGAAAAACTGTTTTTT
CDR3aa: CAWGGLHEKLFF
v_gene: TRBV30
j_gene: TRBJ1-4
d_gene: NA
len: 12
abundance: NA

CDR3nt: TGTGCCAGCAGCCAAGAAGGGAGGGGTTCCTATAATTCACCCCTCCACTTT
CDR3aa: CASSQEGRGSYNSPLHF
v_gene: TRBV14
j_gene: TRBJ1-6
d_gene: NA
len: 17
abundance: NA

CDR3nt: TGCGCCAGCAGCCAAGGGACAGTCTATGGCTACACCTTC
CDR3aa: CASSQGTVYGYTF
v_gene: TRBV4-1
j_gene: TRBJ1-2
d_gene: NA
len: 13
abundance: NA

CDR3nt: TGTGCCAGCAGCTCCGGGACTCTCAATTCACCCCTCCACTTT
CDR3aa: CASSSGTLNSPLHF
v_gene: TRBV9
j_gene: TRBJ1-6
d_gene: NA
len: 14
abundance: NA

CDR3nt: TGCGCCAGCAGCCTCCGGCTGGAGGGGTACAATGAGCAGTTCTTC
CDR3aa: CASSLRLEGYNEQFF
v_gene: TRBV5-1
j_gene: TRBJ2-1
d_gene: NA
len: 15
abundance: NA

CDR3nt: TGTGCCAGCCTTTACGGGGACAGGGGCTACGAGCAGTACTTC
CDR3aa: CASLYGDRGYEQYF
v_gene: TRBV2
j_gene: TRBJ2-7
d_gene: TRBD1
len: 14
abundance: NA

CDR3nt: TGTGCCAGTAGTATAGTCAGGGGCCTTCTCTCCTACAATGAGCAGTTCTTC
CDR3aa: CASSIVRGLLSYNEQFF
v_gene: TRBV19
j_gene: TRBJ2-1
d_gene: NA
len: 17
abundance: NA

CDR3nt: TGTGCCAGCAGTCCCCGGGCTGAAGCTTTCTTT
CDR3aa: CASSPRAEAFF
v_gene: TRBV2
j_gene: TRBJ1-1
d_gene: NA
len: 11
abundance: NA

CDR3nt: TGTGCCAGCAGTGCTCCCGGGACAGCAACCTACGAGCAGTACTTC
CDR3aa: CASSAPGTATYEQYF
v_gene: TRBV28
j_gene: TRBJ2-7
d_gene: TRBD1
len: 15
abundance: NA

CDR3nt: TGTGCCAGCAGCGGAACAGGAATCCACGAGCAGTACTTC
CDR3aa: CASSGTGIHEQYF
v_gene: TRBV7-9
j_gene: TRBJ2-7
d_gene: NA
len: 13
abundance: NA

CDR3nt: TGCGCCAGCAGCCAAATTTACTCGCTAGGGGGCACTGAAGCTTTCTTT
CDR3aa: CASSQIYSLGGTEAFF
v_gene: TRBV4-1
j_gene: TRBJ1-1
d_gene: NA
len: 16
abundance: NA

CDR3nt: TGTGCCAGCTCGTCCGGGGGGCAGGGTCAGCCCCAGCATTTT
CDR3aa: CASSSGGQGQPQHF
v_gene: TRBV2
j_gene: TRBJ1-5
d_gene: NA
len: 14
abundance: NA

CDR3nt: TGTGCCAGCAGCGGAACGGGGCTAGCGGGAGACGAAGAGCAGTTCTTC
CDR3aa: CASSGTGLAGDEEQFF
v_gene: TRBV11-3
j_gene: TRBJ2-1
d_gene: TRBD2
len: 16
abundance: NA

CDR3nt: TGTGCCAGCAGCCCCCGGACACACAATGAAAAACTGTTTTTT
CDR3aa: CASSPRTHNEKLFF
v_gene: TRBV11-1
j_gene: TRBJ1-4
d_gene: NA
len: 14
abundance: NA

CDR3nt: TGTGCCAGCAGTTTAACAGGGGATCAGCCCCAGCATTTT
CDR3aa: CASSLTGDQPQHF
v_gene: TRBV12-3/TRBV12-4
j_gene: TRBJ1-5
d_gene: TRBD1
len: 13
abundance: NA

CDR3nt: TGTGCCAGCAGCGTGGGGTCAGGGGGCCTGTATGGCTACACCTTC
CDR3aa: CASSVGSGGLYGYTF
v_gene: TRBV9
j_gene: TRBJ1-2
d_gene: TRBD1
len: 15
abundance: NA

CDR3nt: TGTGCCAGTAGTGCCGACCGGGACACCTCCTACGAGCAGTACTTC
CDR3aa: CASSADRDTSYEQYF
v_gene: TRBV19
j_gene: TRBJ2-7
d_gene: NA
len: 15
abundance: once

CDR3nt: TGTGCCAGCTCACCAAGAGAAGCGGGGATCTCCTACAATGAGCAGTTCTTC
CDR3aa: CASSPREAGISYNEQFF
v_gene: TRBV18
j_gene: TRBJ2-1
d_gene: TRBD2
len: 17
abundance: NA

CDR3nt: TGTGCCAGCTGGGACAGGGGGTACGACAATGAGCAGTTCTTC
CDR3aa: CASWDRGYDNEQFF
v_gene: TRBV27
j_gene: TRBJ2-1
d_gene: TRBD1
len: 14
abundance: once

CDR3nt: TGTGCCAGCAGCCAAGACGGGTGGCGGTTCTATGGCTACACCTTC
CDR3aa: CASSQDGWRFYGYTF
v_gene: TRBV3-1/TRBV3-2
j_gene: TRBJ1-2
d_gene: NA
len: 15
abundance: once

CDR3nt: TGCGCCAGCAGCCAAGCCCGGACAGGTTCTTATGGCTACACCTTC
CDR3aa: CASSQARTGSYGYTF
v_gene: TRBV4-1
j_gene: TRBJ1-2
d_gene: TRBD1
len: 15
abundance: NA

CDR3nt: TGTGCCATCGGAGATACGGTCTCTGGAAACACCATATATTTT
CDR3aa: CAIGDTVSGNTIYF
v_gene: TRBV10-3
j_gene: TRBJ1-3
d_gene: NA
len: 14
abundance: NA

CDR3nt: TGCGCCAGCAGCTTGGGGATGGCAGCGGCAACCGAGCAGTACTTC
CDR3aa: CASSLGMAAATEQYF
v_gene: TRBV5-1
j_gene: TRBJ2-7
d_gene: NA
len: 15
abundance: NA

CDR3nt: TGTGCCAGCAGCCCACAGGGGGCTAGGAACACTGAAGCTTTCTTT
CDR3aa: CASSPQGARNTEAFF
v_gene: TRBV6-5
j_gene: TRBJ1-1
d_gene: TRBD1
len: 15
abundance: NA

CDR3nt: TGCGCCAGCAGCATTGATAGACTAGCGGGAACCGCAGATACGCAGTATTTT
CDR3aa: CASSIDRLAGTADTQYF
v_gene: TRBV5-1
j_gene: TRBJ2-3
d_gene: TRBD2
len: 17
abundance: NA

CDR3nt: TGCGCCAGCAGTGAGATGGCTCAGCCCCAGCATTTT
CDR3aa: CASSEMAQPQHF
v_gene: TRBV10-2
j_gene: TRBJ1-5
d_gene: NA
len: 12
abundance: NA

CDR3nt: TGTGCCAGCAGCTTAACCGGGATAAGCGAGCAGTTCTTC
CDR3aa: CASSLTGISEQFF
v_gene: TRBV7-3
j_gene: TRBJ2-1
d_gene: NA
len: 13
abundance: NA

CDR3nt: TGTGCCAGCAGCGTAGGTACGACAGGGGAAAATAGATTCCAGCCCCAGCATTTT
CDR3aa: CASSVGTTGENRFQPQHF
v_gene: TRBV9
j_gene: TRBJ1-5
d_gene: TRBD1
len: 18
abundance: NA

CDR3nt: TGCGCCAGCAGCCAAGATCTTTATCGCCCCAGCTCCTACAATGAGCAGTTCTTC
CDR3aa: CASSQDLYRPSSYNEQFF
v_gene: TRBV4-1
j_gene: TRBJ2-1
d_gene: NA
len: 18
abundance: NA

CDR3nt: TGTGCCAGCAAGGAGGGCAGGACGCTCACTGAAGCTTTCTTT
CDR3aa: CASKEGRTLTEAFF
v_gene: TRBV2
j_gene: TRBJ1-1
d_gene: NA
len: 14
abundance: NA

CDR3nt: TGTGCCAGCAGTTACTCACTAGCGCATGCCTCCTACGAGCAGTACTTC
CDR3aa: CASSYSLAHASYEQYF
v_gene: TRBV6-6
j_gene: TRBJ2-7
d_gene: TRBD2
len: 16
abundance: NA

CDR3nt: TGTGCCAGCAGCTTATCTCTGAGCGGGAGCACAGATACGCAGTATTTT
CDR3aa: CASSLSLSGSTDTQYF
v_gene: TRBV11-2
j_gene: TRBJ2-3
d_gene: NA
len: 16
abundance: once

CDR3nt: TGTGCCAGCAGCGCCCTCCCGGGACACTACGAGCAGTACTTC
CDR3aa: CASSALPGHYEQYF
v_gene: TRBV9
j_gene: TRBJ2-7
d_gene: NA
len: 14
abundance: NA

CDR3nt: TGTGCCAGCAGCGAACCCGAGGCGGACCAAGAGACCCAGTACTTC
CDR3aa: CASSEPEADQETQYF
v_gene: TRBV4-2
j_gene: TRBJ2-5
d_gene: NA
len: 15
abundance: few

CDR3nt: TGTGCCAGCAGCTTAGCGCCGCTCTACTACGAGCAGTACTTC
CDR3aa: CASSLAPLYYEQYF
v_gene: TRBV7-8
j_gene: TRBJ2-7
d_gene: NA
len: 14
abundance: NA

CDR3nt: TGTGCCAGCAGTTACTCTCCGTCGCGACAGTCCTACGAGCAGTACTTC
CDR3aa: CASSYSPSRQSYEQYF
v_gene: TRBV6-6
j_gene: TRBJ2-7
d_gene: NA
len: 16
abundance: NA

CDR3nt: TGTGCCAGCAGTTCTCTTCAGGGCGCCCACTACGAGCAGTACTTC
CDR3aa: CASSSLQGAHYEQYF
v_gene: TRBV6-5
j_gene: TRBJ2-7
d_gene: NA
len: 15
abundance: NA

CDR3nt: TGTGCCAGCAGTTTAAATAGTCAGCGGGGGAGCACAGATACGCAGTATTTT
CDR3aa: CASSLNSQRGSTDTQYF
v_gene: TRBV28
j_gene: TRBJ2-3
d_gene: TRBD2
len: 17
abundance: NA

CDR3nt: TGTGCCAGCAGTTACTCTGGCGGGCCGCGACCCTACGAGCAGTACTTC
CDR3aa: CASSYSGGPRPYEQYF
v_gene: TRBV6-2/TRBV6-3
j_gene: TRBJ2-7
d_gene: NA
len: 16
abundance: NA

CDR3nt: TGCGCCAGCAGCCTTCGGGGAGGGGGCACTGAAGCTTTCTTT
CDR3aa: CASSLRGGGTEAFF
v_gene: TRBV5-1
j_gene: TRBJ1-1
d_gene: NA
len: 14
abundance: NA

CDR3nt: TGTGCCAGCTCACCACGGGGGGTAGCGGATTCACCCCTCCACTTT
CDR3aa: CASSPRGVADSPLHF
v_gene: TRBV18
j_gene: TRBJ1-6
d_gene: NA
len: 15
abundance: NA

CDR3nt: TGTGCCAGCAGCATCGGAGACAGGGGGATCCAAGAGACCCAGTACTTC
CDR3aa: CASSIGDRGIQETQYF
v_gene: TRBV7-9
j_gene: TRBJ2-5
d_gene: TRBD1
len: 16
abundance: NA

CDR3nt: TGTGCCAGCAGGACCAAGGGGCTCAGGACTAACTATGGCTACACCTTC
CDR3aa: CASRTKGLRTNYGYTF
v_gene: TRBV28
j_gene: TRBJ1-2
d_gene: NA
len: 16
abundance: NA

CDR3nt: TGTGCCAGCACGTACAGTTACGACCTACAGGGGAACACTGAAGCTTTCTTT
CDR3aa: CASTYSYDLQGNTEAFF
v_gene: TRBV27
j_gene: TRBJ1-1
d_gene: NA
len: 17
abundance: few

CDR3nt: TGCAGCGTTGTGGGCAGTGCAAATGAGCAGTTCTTC
CDR3aa: CSVVGSANEQFF
v_gene: TRBV29-1
j_gene: TRBJ2-1
d_gene: NA
len: 12
abundance: once

CDR3nt: TGTGCCAGCAGCTCTAGCGGGAGGGCCTTCGAGACCCAGTACTTC
CDR3aa: CASSSSGRAFETQYF
v_gene: TRBV7-6
j_gene: TRBJ2-5
d_gene: TRBD2
len: 15
abundance: NA

CDR3nt: TGCAGCGTTGAAGATCAATTGACAGGGGGCTCCTACGAGCAGTACTTC
CDR3aa: CSVEDQLTGGSYEQYF
v_gene: TRBV29-1
j_gene: TRBJ2-7
d_gene: TRBD1
len: 16
abundance: few

CDR3nt: TGTGCCAGTAGGCCCCTAGCGGAGAACTACAATGAGCAGTTCTTC
CDR3aa: CASRPLAENYNEQFF
v_gene: TRBV19
j_gene: TRBJ2-1
d_gene: TRBD2
len: 15
abundance: many

CDR3nt: TGTGCCACCAGTGACCCCCCGAAGGAGGGGAGCAATGAGCAGTTCTTC
CDR3aa: CATSDPPKEGSNEQFF
v_gene: TRBV24-1
j_gene: TRBJ2-1
d_gene: NA
len: 16
abundance: NA

CDR3nt: TGCGCCAGCAGCCCTGGACAGGGGGGAACAGATACGCAGTATTTT
CDR3aa: CASSPGQGGTDTQYF
v_gene: TRBV5-1
j_gene: TRBJ2-3
d_gene: TRBD1
len: 15
abundance: NA

CDR3nt: TGCGCCAGCAGCTTAGGGACAGGGGGATACACTGAAGCTTTCTTT
CDR3aa: CASSLGTGGYTEAFF
v_gene: TRBV5-1
j_gene: TRBJ1-1
d_gene: TRBD1
len: 15
abundance: NA

CDR3nt: TGTGCCAGCTCACCACCGCTCTATTCGGGGAAACCGGATACGCAGTATTTT
CDR3aa: CASSPPLYSGKPDTQYF
v_gene: TRBV18
j_gene: TRBJ2-3
d_gene: NA
len: 17
abundance: NA

CDR3nt: TGTGCCAGCAGCTTAGGCAGGGGGCGCGGGAATGAGCAGTTCTTC
CDR3aa: CASSLGRGRGNEQFF
v_gene: TRBV7-2
j_gene: TRBJ2-1
d_gene: TRBD1
len: 15
abundance: NA

CDR3nt: TGTGCCACCACCCCCCGCGGCTCCTACAATGAGCAGTTCTTC
CDR3aa: CATTPRGSYNEQFF
v_gene: TRBV19
j_gene: TRBJ2-1
d_gene: NA
len: 14
abundance: NA

CDR3nt: TGTGCCACCAGACGCACAGGGACAGATACGCAGTATTTT
CDR3aa: CATRRTGTDTQYF
v_gene: TRBV24-1
j_gene: TRBJ2-3
d_gene: NA
len: 13
abundance: NA

CDR3nt: TGTGCCAGCAGCCAAGATCGGGGGGGCTACACCTTC
CDR3aa: CASSQDRGGYTF
v_gene: TRBV3-1/TRBV3-2
j_gene: TRBJ1-2
d_gene: NA
len: 12
abundance: NA

CDR3nt: TGCAGCGCCCTGCGGGCAGGCAGCGACAATGAGCAGTTCTTC
CDR3aa: CSALRAGSDNEQFF
v_gene: TRBV29-1
j_gene: TRBJ2-1
d_gene: NA
len: 14
abundance: NA